This is a list of T cell receptor beta chains from one sample in a study of blood T cell repertoires in COVID-19. Clones were sequenced by immunoSEQ multiplex PCR, and TCRdb holds only the in-frame ones, with some missing. The table shows around 100,000 clones, with around nine tenths occurring only once. The sample taken for sequencing was peripheral blood. These receptors were collected from a man between 35 and 55 years old with acute or convalescent COVID-19. Both conserved end residues are part of each CDR3. Rows give clone size only sometimes, using once, few, many, or a class for an expanded clone.

size: NA
V: TRBV7-9
CDR3: CASSLERDIYYGYTF

size: NA
V: TRBV29-1
CDR3: CSAGQGVVNEQFF

size: NA
V: TRBV6-5
CDR3: CASSTGGKETQYF

size: NA
V: TRBV6-2/TRBV6-3
CDR3: CASSLPGIQYF

size: NA
V: TRBV7-2
CDR3: CASSLYAGAQETQYF

size: NA
V: TRBV19
CDR3: CASSIEWGRGNQPQHF

size: NA
V: TRBV30
CDR3: CAWIQTGTYNSPLHF

size: NA
V: TRBV2
CDR3: CASTLGWGGGGQPQHF

size: NA
V: TRBV6-4
CDR3: CASSHRVNTEAFF

size: NA
V: TRBV10-1
CDR3: CASSGTSGGTDTQYF

size: NA
V: TRBV6-5
CDR3: CASITRGGRRVGYTF

size: NA
V: TRBV7-2
CDR3: CASSPRTGSYGYTF

size: NA
V: TRBV3-1/TRBV3-2
CDR3: CASSPGLAGDASYNEQFF

size: NA
V: TRBV19
CDR3: CASSLGQENSPLHF

size: NA
V: TRBV4-1
CDR3: CASSQYHQDYNNEQFF

size: NA
V: TRBV6-2/TRBV6-3
CDR3: CASSTRDRRRGYTF

size: NA
V: TRBV14
CDR3: CASSQDGRFPYEQYF

size: NA
V: TRBV18
CDR3: CASSPGTGHYEQYF

size: NA
V: TRBV19
CDR3: CASSASPRLGEQFF

size: NA
V: TRBV6-2/TRBV6-3
CDR3: CASSPDRLNQPQHF

size: NA
V: TRBV9
CDR3: CASSLRTGTYGYTF

size: NA
V: TRBV27
CDR3: CASSLAGRQETQYF

size: NA
V: TRBV5-5
CDR3: CASHLTGQTSTDTQYF

size: NA
V: TRBV7-9
CDR3: CASSTPGLAEETYNEQFF

size: NA
V: TRBV19
CDR3: CASSLWGTGSNQSPLHF

size: NA
V: TRBV19
CDR3: CASRRQDNSPLHF

size: once
V: TRBV5-1
CDR3: CASSLTGAANYGYTF

size: NA
V: TRBV6-5
CDR3: CASSYIGGTDTQYF

size: NA
V: TRBV7-2
CDR3: CASSLGGGGLYGYTF

size: once
V: TRBV19
CDR3: CASTSRAYNEQFF

size: NA
V: TRBV7-9
CDR3: CASSRPGLAGNEQFF

size: once
V: TRBV19
CDR3: CASRPGSGANVLTF

size: few
V: TRBV4-2
CDR3: CASSGTPEDTEAFF

size: NA
V: TRBV5-5
CDR3: CASSLSTGDNYEQYF

size: NA
V: TRBV11-2
CDR3: CASSPSIQGGTTQYF

size: NA
V: TRBV5-6
CDR3: CASSLAWTSGTNEQFF

size: NA
V: TRBV27
CDR3: CASRRAAAGTLNYNEQFF